The rows below give T cell receptor beta chains drawn from one sample of a study of T cell responses to AZD1222 COVID-19 vaccine. The repertoire was sequenced with immunoSEQ multiplex PCR; TCRdb's copy has only in-frame clones and lacks some. The sample contains about 190,000 clones, 90% to 95% of which appear only once. The sequencing here drew on peripheral blood, taken on day 0 of AZD1222 vaccination. These receptors all stem from an adult in good health. Both conserved end residues are part of each CDR3. A D gene is named only where the DNA matches it firmly. Size is omitted from some rows. Given values are once, few, many or a class for expanded clones.

.,TRBJ1-2,TRBV6-1,.,TGTGCCAGCAGTGAATCAAGGGGGGCGGATGGCTACACCTTC,CASSESRGADGYTF
.,TRBJ1-3,TRBV9,.,TGTGCCAGCAGCGTAGGGTCTGGGGGCGGTGGAAACACCATATATTTT,CASSVGSGGGGNTIYF
TRBD1,TRBJ2-1,TRBV28,.,TGTGCCAGCAGTCCTCCCGGACAGGGACGCGAGCAGTTCTTC,CASSPPGQGREQFF
.,TRBJ2-5,TRBV24-1,.,TGTGCCACCAGTGATGCACGTGCGGTGGTGAAGACCCAGTACTTC,CATSDARAVVKTQYF
TRBD1,TRBJ1-6,TRBV7-2,.,TGTGCCAGCAGCCCCACAGCGGGACAGGGGTCGAATAATTCACCCCTCCACTTT,CASSPTAGQGSNNSPLHF
.,TRBJ2-3,TRBV4-1,.,TGCGCCAGCAGCGATACAGGAGGAGATACGCAGTATTTT,CASSDTGGDTQYF
.,TRBJ2-1,TRBV2,.,TGTGCCAGCAGTGAACCCCGGCAGACCTACAATGAGCAGTTCTTC,CASSEPRQTYNEQFF
.,TRBJ2-2,TRBV4-1,.,TGCGCCAGCAGCCAAGTGGGGTCTGTGCTGTTTTTT,CASSQVGSVLFF
.,TRBJ1-1,TRBV5-1,.,TGCGCCAGCAGCTTGAAGCGGGACACTGAAGCTTTCTTT,CASSLKRDTEAFF
TRBD2,TRBJ2-7,TRBV10-2,.,TGCGCCAGCAGTGAGTCTAGCGGGGCCTTACGATTC,CASSESSGALRF
.,TRBJ1-1,TRBV25-1,.,TGTGCCAGCAGTGGAGGGAACACTGAAGCTTTCTTT,CASSGGNTEAFF
TRBD1,TRBJ1-5,TRBV19,.,TGTGCCAGTAGTATAGATGGGACAGGGGGACAGCCCCAGCATTTT,CASSIDGTGGQPQHF
.,TRBJ1-4,TRBV28,.,TGTGCCAGCAGTTTGGCGGGTGCAACTAATGAAAAACTGTTTTTT,CASSLAGATNEKLFF
.,TRBJ1-6,TRBV6-5,.,TGTGCCAGCAGTTATGAGGGGAGTGGTGGTTCACCCCTCCACTTT,CASSYEGSGGSPLHF
TRBD1,TRBJ2-3,TRBV6-5,.,TGTGCCACCGCTACGACAGGGCGGGTTGCAGATACGCAGTATTTT,CATATTGRVADTQYF
TRBD2,TRBJ2-7,TRBV6-2/TRBV6-3,.,TGTGCCAGCAGCACGGAACCTACTAGCGGCCTCTCCTACGAGCAGTACTTC,CASSTEPTSGLSYEQYF
TRBD1,TRBJ2-2,TRBV5-4,.,TGTGCCAGCAGGACTACAGGGGGCGCAGGCGGGGAGCTGTTTTTT,CASRTTGGAGGELFF
TRBD1,TRBJ1-1,TRBV18,once,TGTGCCAGCTCACCACTTCCGGGACAGGACATGAACACTGAAGCTTTCTTT,CASSPLPGQDMNTEAFF
.,TRBJ1-6,TRBV27,.,TGTGCCAGCAGTTTATCCGGGGCTCGGGATTCACCCCTCCACTTT,CASSLSGARDSPLHF
TRBD2,TRBJ2-1,TRBV29-1,.,TGCAGCGTCCTGGGACTAGCGGTAAATTACAATGAGCAGTTCTTC,CSVLGLAVNYNEQFF
.,TRBJ1-5,TRBV29-1,.,TGCAGCGTTGGAGACCATAGCAATCAGCCCCAGCATTTT,CSVGDHSNQPQHF
TRBD1,TRBJ2-6,TRBV28,.,TGTGCCAGCAGCTTGGACAGGGTTGGGGCCAACGTCCTGACTTTC,CASSLDRVGANVLTF
.,TRBJ1-5,TRBV3-1/TRBV3-2,.,TGTGCCAGCAGCCAAAGCGGAGTCAATCAGCCCCAGCATTTT,CASSQSGVNQPQHF
TRBD1,TRBJ2-1,TRBV5-1,.,TGCGCCAGCAGCTTTGCTTTGGGACAGGGTTACAATGAGCAGTTCTTC,CASSFALGQGYNEQFF
.,TRBJ2-1,TRBV24-1,.,TGTGCCACCAGTGGGGGGCACGGGAGCCCTCAGAATGAGCAATTCTTC,CATSGGHGSPQNEQFF
TRBD2,TRBJ2-3,TRBV5-6,.,TGTGCCAGCAGCTTGGTGGGGACTAGCGGGATCCATGCAGATACGCAGTATTTT,CASSLVGTSGIHADTQYF
TRBD2,TRBJ2-7,TRBV4-3,.,TGCGCCAGCAGCCAAGTGGCTAGCGGGAACTACGAGCAGTACTTC,CASSQVASGNYEQYF
.,TRBJ1-5,TRBV3-1/TRBV3-2,.,TGTGCCAGCAGCCAAGATAACGCGTGGGCGTTAAATCAGCCCCAGCATTTT,CASSQDNAWALNQPQHF
TRBD1,TRBJ1-6,TRBV5-4,.,TGTGCCAGCAGCGAAGGACAGGGTACGGATTCACCCCTCCACTTT,CASSEGQGTDSPLHF
TRBD2,TRBJ2-5,TRBV5-6,.,TGTGCCAGCACCTTGGGACTAGCAGAGACCCAGTACTTC,CASTLGLAETQYF
TRBD2,TRBJ2-1,TRBV14,.,TGTGCCAGCAGCCCAAGACTAGCGGGAACGGAGGAGCAGTTCTTC,CASSPRLAGTEEQFF
TRBD1,TRBJ2-2,TRBV19,.,TGTGCCAGTAGTTCCGCGACGGGACAGGGGGCCACCGGGGAGCTGTTTTTT,CASSSATGQGATGELFF
TRBD1,TRBJ2-7,TRBV19,.,TGTGCCAGTAGTGCTGGACAGGGCCCCGAGCAGTACTTC,CASSAGQGPEQYF
.,TRBJ2-3,TRBV27,.,TGTGCCAGCAGAAAGTTTATTCGATCTAGCACAGATACGCAGTATTTT,CASRKFIRSSTDTQYF
.,TRBJ1-2,TRBV5-1,.,TGCGCCAGCAGCTTGGCCGGAGGCGACTACACCTTC,CASSLAGGDYTF
.,TRBJ2-5,TRBV27,.,TGTGCCAGCAGTCCCGGGACCCATGGAACCCAGTACTTC,CASSPGTHGTQYF